In this sample, the clone carrying this TCR beta chain turned up once. PCR employed 60 Vbeta and 13 Jbeta primers. Sequencing was performed with immunoSEQ multiplex PCR; in TCRdb, only in-frame clones are kept and a portion is missing. The sample contains some 120,000 clones, 80% of which appear only once. The entry originates in a study of cytomegalovirus exposure and HLA in healthy donors. Unmatched junction bases numbered 11, after V lost 7 bases and J lost 2 bases. The CDR3 runs to 15 residues. CDR1 and CDR2 from the germline V gene are SNHLY and FYNNEI. The origin of this receptor is a man under 40 in good health and CMV-seronegative. This chain uses TRBV2 with TRBJ2-7, with 7 bases that match TRBD1. Sequenced: PBMCs. The CDR3: CASTIGQVLTYEQYF. The CDR3 region has the DNA TGTGCCAGCACAATTGGACAGGTTCTAACCTACGAGCAGTACTTC.